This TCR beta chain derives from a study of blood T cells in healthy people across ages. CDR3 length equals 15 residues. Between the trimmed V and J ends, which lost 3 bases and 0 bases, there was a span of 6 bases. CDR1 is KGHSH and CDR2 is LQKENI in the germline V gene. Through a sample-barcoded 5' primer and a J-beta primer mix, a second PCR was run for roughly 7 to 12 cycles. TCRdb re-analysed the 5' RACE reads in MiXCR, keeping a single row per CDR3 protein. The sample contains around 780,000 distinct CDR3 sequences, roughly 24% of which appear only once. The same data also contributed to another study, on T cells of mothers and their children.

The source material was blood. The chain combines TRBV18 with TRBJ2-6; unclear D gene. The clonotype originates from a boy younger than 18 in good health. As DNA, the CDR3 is TGTGCCAGCTCACCGAAGGACTCTGGGGCCAACGTCCTGACTTTC. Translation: CASSPKDSGANVLTF.